Listed below are T cell receptor beta chains from one sample, sequenced in a study of blood T cells in healthy people across ages. TCRdb reprocessed the 5' RACE reads via MiXCR and lists one record per CDR3 protein. The data contain around 1,600,000 distinct CDR3 sequences, approximately 43% of them singletons. Material for sequencing was blood. The receptors were sampled from a woman between 18 and 29 years old in good health. Both conserved end residues are part of each CDR3. D genes are given only for firm matches. Size is omitted from some rows. Given values are once, few, many or a class for expanded clones.

abundance: -
j_gene: TRBJ2-1
d_gene: -
v_gene: TRBV4-3
CDR3aa: CASSQSPGSYEQFF
CDR3nt: TGCGCCAGCAGCCAATCCCCTGGGAGTTATGAGCAGTTCTTC

abundance: once
j_gene: TRBJ1-2
d_gene: TRBD1
v_gene: TRBV20-1
CDR3aa: CGSRDSPNYGYTF
CDR3nt: TGCGGTTCCCGGGACAGCCCTAACTATGGCTACACCTTC

abundance: -
j_gene: TRBJ1-2
d_gene: -
v_gene: TRBV4-1
CDR3aa: CASSQDWSGYGYTF
CDR3nt: TGCGCCAGCAGCCAAGATTGGTCGGGCTATGGCTACACCTTC

abundance: -
j_gene: TRBJ2-7
d_gene: -
v_gene: TRBV7-2
CDR3aa: CASSLQRNSYEQYF
CDR3nt: TGTGCCAGCAGCTTACAGCGGAACTCCTACGAGCAGTACTTC

abundance: few
j_gene: TRBJ2-1
d_gene: -
v_gene: TRBV7-6
CDR3aa: CASSLENSWGLEDEQFF
CDR3nt: TGTGCCAGCAGCTTAGAAAACTCATGGGGATTGGAGGATGAGCAGTTCTTC

abundance: few
j_gene: TRBJ2-1
d_gene: -
v_gene: TRBV7-2
CDR3aa: CASSGRVGYNEQFF
CDR3nt: TGTGCCAGCTCAGGCAGGGTCGGGTACAATGAGCAGTTCTTC

abundance: few
j_gene: TRBJ1-2
d_gene: -
v_gene: TRBV7-9
CDR3aa: CASSLAAGMEGYTF
CDR3nt: TGTGCCAGCAGCTTAGCGGCAGGGATGGAAGGCTACACCTTC

abundance: -
j_gene: TRBJ1-2
d_gene: TRBD1
v_gene: TRBV20-1
CDR3aa: CSASGTGAGSYGYTF
CDR3nt: TGCAGTGCTAGTGGCACAGGGGCGGGTAGCTATGGCTACACCTTC

abundance: -
j_gene: TRBJ2-2
d_gene: -
v_gene: TRBV5-1
CDR3aa: CASSLHAGELFF
CDR3nt: TGCGCCAGCAGCTTGCATGCCGGGGAGCTGTTTTTT

abundance: -
j_gene: TRBJ1-1
d_gene: TRBD1
v_gene: TRBV7-9
CDR3aa: CASSTHRGTNTEAFF
CDR3nt: TGTGCCAGCAGCACCCACAGGGGGACGAACACTGAAGCTTTCTTT

abundance: -
j_gene: TRBJ1-4
d_gene: -
v_gene: TRBV5-1
CDR3aa: CASSLLYKEKLFF
CDR3nt: TGCGCCAGCAGCTTACTCTACAAGGAAAAACTGTTTTTT

abundance: -
j_gene: TRBJ1-1
d_gene: -
v_gene: TRBV7-9
CDR3aa: CASSLEIGGNTEAFF
CDR3nt: TGTGCCAGCAGCCTCGAGATTGGGGGAAACACTGAAGCTTTCTTT

abundance: few
j_gene: TRBJ2-7
d_gene: -
v_gene: TRBV4-1
CDR3aa: CASSQAWQGYEQYF
CDR3nt: TGCGCCAGCAGCCAAGCGTGGCAGGGGTACGAGCAGTACTTC

abundance: few
j_gene: TRBJ1-5
d_gene: -
v_gene: TRBV6-6
CDR3aa: CASSYLLSADQHF
CDR3nt: TGTGCCAGCAGTTACTTACTGTCGGCCGACCAGCATTTT

abundance: -
j_gene: TRBJ2-1
d_gene: TRBD2
v_gene: TRBV3-1
CDR3aa: CASSQEGLADSSYNEQFF
CDR3nt: TGTGCCAGCAGCCAAGAGGGACTAGCGGATAGCTCCTACAATGAGCAGTTCTTC

abundance: few
j_gene: TRBJ2-5
d_gene: -
v_gene: TRBV6-2/TRBV6-3
CDR3aa: CASSTRLARETQYF
CDR3nt: TGTGCCAGCAGTACCCGATTAGCACGGGAGACCCAGTACTTC

abundance: many
j_gene: TRBJ2-5
d_gene: -
v_gene: TRBV12-3/TRBV12-4
CDR3aa: CASSFAGAETQYF
CDR3nt: TGTGCCAGCAGTTTTGCGGGGGCAGAGACCCAGTACTTC

abundance: many
j_gene: TRBJ2-7
d_gene: TRBD2
v_gene: TRBV9
CDR3aa: CASSVGSGSYEQYF
CDR3nt: TGTGCCAGCAGCGTCGGTAGCGGGAGCTACGAGCAGTACTTC

abundance: few
j_gene: TRBJ2-3
d_gene: -
v_gene: TRBV6-5
CDR3aa: CASSYSRGRGPTDTQYF
CDR3nt: TGTGCCAGCAGTTACTCCCGGGGGCGGGGGCCCACAGATACGCAGTATTTT

abundance: -
j_gene: TRBJ2-7
d_gene: -
v_gene: TRBV7-9
CDR3aa: CASRRDTVYEQYF
CDR3nt: TGTGCCAGCAGGCGAGACACAGTCTACGAGCAGTACTTC

abundance: many
j_gene: TRBJ2-2
d_gene: -
v_gene: TRBV10-2
CDR3aa: CASRPLTAMVTGELFF
CDR3nt: TGCGCCAGCAGACCACTGACAGCCATGGTCACCGGGGAGCTGTTTTTT

abundance: -
j_gene: TRBJ1-2
d_gene: TRBD1
v_gene: TRBV9
CDR3aa: CASSTGERGYTF
CDR3nt: TGTGCCAGCAGCACAGGGGAACGGGGCTACACCTTC

abundance: -
j_gene: TRBJ2-7
d_gene: -
v_gene: TRBV20-1
CDR3aa: CSARQARGNSYEQYF
CDR3nt: TGCAGTGCTAGGCAGGCCCGGGGGAACTCCTACGAGCAGTACTTC

abundance: few
j_gene: TRBJ1-2
d_gene: TRBD1
v_gene: TRBV6-6
CDR3aa: CASAGGKYGYTF
CDR3nt: TGTGCCAGCGCAGGGGGGAAGTATGGCTACACCTTC

abundance: once
j_gene: TRBJ2-7
d_gene: -
v_gene: TRBV7-9
CDR3aa: CASSLAGFGLLGYEQYF
CDR3nt: TGTGCCAGCAGCTTAGCTGGATTTGGGCTGTTGGGCTACGAGCAGTACTTC

abundance: -
j_gene: TRBJ1-2
d_gene: TRBD1
v_gene: TRBV12-3/TRBV12-4
CDR3aa: CASSRGQGEANYGYTF
CDR3nt: TGTGCCAGCAGTCGGGGACAGGGAGAGGCTAACTATGGCTACACCTTC

abundance: -
j_gene: TRBJ2-7
d_gene: -
v_gene: TRBV20-1
CDR3aa: CSAGRSRGRNEQYF
CDR3nt: TGCAGTGCTGGGCGGAGCAGGGGAAGGAACGAGCAGTACTTC

abundance: -
j_gene: TRBJ2-5
d_gene: -
v_gene: TRBV12-3/TRBV12-4
CDR3aa: CASSFRGATQETQYF
CDR3nt: TGTGCCAGCAGTTTCAGGGGCGCAACCCAAGAGACCCAGTACTTC

abundance: -
j_gene: TRBJ2-1
d_gene: TRBD2
v_gene: TRBV7-6
CDR3aa: CASSLGLSGGAYNEQFF
CDR3nt: TGTGCCAGCAGCTTAGGTCTTAGCGGGGGGGCTTACAATGAGCAGTTCTTC

abundance: -
j_gene: TRBJ2-1
d_gene: -
v_gene: TRBV4-3
CDR3aa: CASSQDSGLNYNEQFF
CDR3nt: TGCGCCAGCAGCCAAGATTCCGGACTGAACTACAATGAGCAGTTCTTC

abundance: -
j_gene: TRBJ1-2
d_gene: -
v_gene: TRBV4-2
CDR3aa: CASSQAVGANYGYTF
CDR3nt: TGTGCCAGCAGCCAAGCGGTCGGTGCCAACTATGGCTACACCTTC

abundance: -
j_gene: TRBJ2-4
d_gene: -
v_gene: TRBV20-1
CDR3aa: CSASREIAVRGKNIQYF
CDR3nt: TGCAGTGCTAGTAGGGAGATAGCGGTACGGGGCAAAAACATTCAGTACTTC

abundance: -
j_gene: TRBJ1-2
d_gene: -
v_gene: TRBV12-3/TRBV12-4
CDR3aa: CASSVRPDYGYTF
CDR3nt: TGTGCCAGCAGTGTAAGGCCGGACTATGGCTACACCTTC

abundance: -
j_gene: TRBJ2-1
d_gene: TRBD1
v_gene: TRBV7-8
CDR3aa: CASRPNRGPSSYNEQFF
CDR3nt: TGTGCCAGCAGACCCAACAGGGGCCCCAGCTCCTACAATGAGCAGTTCTTC

abundance: -
j_gene: TRBJ2-4
d_gene: TRBD1
v_gene: TRBV20-1
CDR3aa: CSAGTGTGMLEQYF
CDR3nt: TGCAGTGCTGGGACCGGGACAGGGATGTTAGAGCAGTACTTC

abundance: few
j_gene: TRBJ1-1
d_gene: TRBD1
v_gene: TRBV28
CDR3aa: CASSLPPTGEAFF
CDR3nt: TGTGCCAGCAGTCTACCCCCGACAGGGGAGGCTTTCTTT

abundance: -
j_gene: TRBJ1-4
d_gene: -
v_gene: TRBV6-1
CDR3aa: CASSEYEEAGEKLFF
CDR3nt: TGTGCCAGCAGTGAATATGAGGAGGCGGGTGAAAAACTGTTTTTT

abundance: few
j_gene: TRBJ2-1
d_gene: TRBD2
v_gene: TRBV2
CDR3aa: CASSEYAGGRGEQFF
CDR3nt: TGTGCCAGCAGTGAATATGCGGGGGGGCGAGGTGAGCAGTTCTTC

abundance: -
j_gene: TRBJ2-1
d_gene: -
v_gene: TRBV7-2
CDR3aa: CASSLGASNREQFF
CDR3nt: TGTGCCAGCAGCTTAGGGGCTAGTAATCGTGAGCAGTTCTTC

abundance: -
j_gene: TRBJ1-1
d_gene: -
v_gene: TRBV24-1
CDR3aa: CATSETGNPEAFF
CDR3nt: TGTGCCACCAGTGAAACAGGGAATCCTGAAGCTTTCTTT

abundance: -
j_gene: TRBJ1-3
d_gene: -
v_gene: TRBV2
CDR3aa: CASTEPTDSGNTIYF
CDR3nt: TGTGCCAGCACCGAACCGACAGACTCTGGAAACACCATATATTTT

abundance: -
j_gene: TRBJ1-2
d_gene: TRBD1
v_gene: TRBV27
CDR3aa: CASSSRQGLANYGYTF
CDR3nt: TGTGCCAGCAGCTCAAGACAGGGCCTTGCTAACTATGGCTACACCTTC

abundance: few
j_gene: TRBJ2-5
d_gene: -
v_gene: TRBV12-3/TRBV12-4
CDR3aa: CASSPSKETQYF
CDR3nt: TGTGCCAGCAGCCCCTCCAAAGAGACCCAGTACTTC

abundance: once
j_gene: TRBJ2-1
d_gene: -
v_gene: TRBV20-1
CDR3aa: CSAREAPGGIYNEQFF
CDR3nt: TGCAGTGCTAGAGAGGCCCCAGGGGGGATTTACAATGAGCAGTTCTTC

abundance: few
j_gene: TRBJ1-1
d_gene: -
v_gene: TRBV12-3/TRBV12-4
CDR3aa: CATAGTPGAMNTEAFF
CDR3nt: TGTGCCACAGCCGGGACACCAGGGGCTATGAACACTGAAGCTTTCTTT

abundance: many
j_gene: TRBJ1-1
d_gene: TRBD1
v_gene: TRBV4-2
CDR3aa: CASSQDRDRRNTEAFF
CDR3nt: TGTGCCAGCAGCCAAGATCGGGACAGGAGGAACACTGAAGCTTTCTTT

abundance: few
j_gene: TRBJ2-1
d_gene: -
v_gene: TRBV7-2
CDR3aa: CASSSYRASYNEQFF
CDR3nt: TGTGCCAGCAGTTCCTACAGGGCTTCGTACAATGAGCAGTTCTTC

abundance: -
j_gene: TRBJ2-2
d_gene: -
v_gene: TRBV11-1
CDR3aa: CASSMENTGELFF
CDR3nt: TGTGCCAGCAGCATGGAGAACACCGGGGAGCTGTTTTTT

abundance: few
j_gene: TRBJ1-6
d_gene: TRBD1
v_gene: TRBV7-2
CDR3aa: CASSLGWTGDSPLHF
CDR3nt: TGTGCCAGCAGCTTAGGCTGGACAGGGGATTCACCCCTCCACTTT

abundance: -
j_gene: TRBJ2-1
d_gene: TRBD2
v_gene: TRBV10-2
CDR3aa: CASTGTSSNEQFF
CDR3nt: TGCGCCAGTACCGGGACTAGCTCGAATGAGCAGTTCTTC

abundance: -
j_gene: TRBJ1-2
d_gene: -
v_gene: TRBV30
CDR3aa: CAWSPYQSGYTF
CDR3nt: TGTGCCTGGAGTCCATATCAATCTGGCTACACCTTC

abundance: -
j_gene: TRBJ2-2
d_gene: -
v_gene: TRBV5-1
CDR3aa: CAGSRDPTTGELFF
CDR3nt: TGCGCCGGCAGCCGGGACCCCACCACCGGGGAGCTGTTTTTT

abundance: -
j_gene: TRBJ2-5
d_gene: -
v_gene: TRBV11-3
CDR3aa: CASSLGTSWAETQYF
CDR3nt: TGTGCCAGCAGCTTAGGGACAAGTTGGGCAGAGACCCAGTACTTC